Listed below are T cell receptor beta chains from one sample, sequenced in a study of CXCR3-negative and CXCR3-positive naive CD8 T cells. TCRdb re-called the 5' RACE reads; every CDR3 protein appears as one record, without DNA. Its table lists 6,000 to 7,500 distinct CDR3 sequences. Sequencing was carried out using naive CXCR3- CD8+ T cells from blood. The source of these receptors is a human donor in good health. Some clones in this sample may be carry-over from other donors' samples. CDR3s include the opening cysteine and the closing phenylalanine or tryptophan. The order of the fields is V gene, clone size, J gene, CDR3 protein. Clone size, where shown, is once, few, many, or a class for clones that have expanded.

TRBV29-1	-	TRBJ2-7	CSVVSGSYEQYF
TRBV11-2	-	TRBJ2-2	CASSLVRASAYTGELFF
TRBV5-1	-	TRBJ2-5	CASSFSNRGVQETQYF
TRBV28	-	TRBJ2-3	CASSSPPTGGDTQYF
TRBV5-1	-	TRBJ1-6	CASSLARATAGDSPLHF
TRBV5-4	-	TRBJ2-7	CASSLERTSGSEQYF
TRBV29-1	-	TRBJ2-6	CSVIGQGAHGANVLTF
TRBV7-9	medium-sized	TRBJ1-1	CASSLPPPQGTNTEAFF
TRBV5-1	-	TRBJ1-1	CASSNGQNTEAFF
TRBV5-1	medium-sized	TRBJ2-7	CASSFEDSYEQYF
TRBV18	-	TRBJ2-5	CASSPGSAGQETQYF
TRBV29-1	medium-sized	TRBJ2-7	CSVVETGAYEQYF
TRBV29-1	-	TRBJ1-1	CSVEESGGRQAFF
TRBV11-3	-	TRBJ2-1	CASSLVTSGYNEQFF
TRBV29-1	-	TRBJ1-1	CSVVVWGDGPEAFF
TRBV29-1	medium-sized	TRBJ1-2	CSVDLGIIYGYTF
TRBV5-1	-	TRBJ2-3	CASSDPWTSGFSFTDTQYF
TRBV5-1	-	TRBJ2-5	CASSLTVGREQETQYF
TRBV19	-	TRBJ1-4	CASMAAGSSEKLFF
TRBV2	-	TRBJ2-1	CASRGTSGTSSYNEQFF
TRBV11-1	-	TRBJ2-5	CASSGRVASETQYF
TRBV29-1	medium-sized	TRBJ2-1	CSVGTPPGGYNEQFF
TRBV6-5	-	TRBJ2-5	CASSRAGGEETQYF
TRBV19	-	TRBJ2-3	CASSTLAGGTDTQYF
TRBV30	-	TRBJ1-2	CAWRNTGIYGYTF
TRBV27	-	TRBJ1-1	CASSLSTNTEAFF
TRBV29-1	-	TRBJ1-1	CSVVVGGRNTEAFF
TRBV7-2	-	TRBJ2-3	CAIPDEVTDTQYF
TRBV4-1	medium-sized	TRBJ2-3	CASSPRTGRADTQYF
TRBV5-1	-	TRBJ1-1	CASSLDSLNTEAFF
TRBV11-3	-	TRBJ2-2	CASSTRLAGDTGELFF
TRBV20-1	medium-sized	TRBJ2-1	CSARADDRTYNEQFF
TRBV25-1	-	TRBJ1-5	CASSELGSNQPQHF
TRBV20-1	medium-sized	TRBJ2-5	CSAWGLLQETQYF
TRBV12-3/TRBV12-4	-	TRBJ1-1	CASRNEQNTEAFF
TRBV4-1	-	TRBJ2-1	CASSRSLGAGEQFF
TRBV29-1	-	TRBJ2-7	CSVEGTSDRGLREQYF
TRBV5-1	medium-sized	TRBJ2-7	CASSLAGQTSYEQYF
TRBV12-3/TRBV12-4	-	TRBJ2-7	CASSFTREVSYEQYF
TRBV7-2	-	TRBJ2-3	CASSSLAGGYTDTQYF
TRBV19	-	TRBJ2-1	CASSIGTGYNEQFF
TRBV2	-	TRBJ2-1	CASRGTPRLDTLGRLAGNEQFF
TRBV6-6	-	TRBJ1-1	CASSYLQGVNTEAFF
TRBV4-3	-	TRBJ2-2	CASSQGPGNTGELFF
TRBV27	-	TRBJ2-6	CASSFILPSGTGANVLTF
TRBV21-1	-	TRBJ1-1	CASSRLRGGNTEAFF
TRBV6-2/TRBV6-3	-	TRBJ2-3	CASSFPLGEVSTDTQYF
TRBV10-3	-	TRBJ2-1	CAIKATSGSDNEQFF